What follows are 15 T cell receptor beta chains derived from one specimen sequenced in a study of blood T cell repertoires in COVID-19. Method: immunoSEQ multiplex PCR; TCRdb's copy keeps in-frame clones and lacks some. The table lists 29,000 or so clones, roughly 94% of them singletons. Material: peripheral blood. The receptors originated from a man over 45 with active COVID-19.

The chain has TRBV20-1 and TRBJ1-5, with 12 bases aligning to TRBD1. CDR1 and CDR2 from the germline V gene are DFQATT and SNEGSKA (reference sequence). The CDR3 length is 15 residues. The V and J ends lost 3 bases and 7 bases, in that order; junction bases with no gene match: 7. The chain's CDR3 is CSASPGQGAWQPQHF. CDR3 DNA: TGCAGTGCTAGTCCGGGACAGGGGGCATGGCAGCCCCAGCATTTT.

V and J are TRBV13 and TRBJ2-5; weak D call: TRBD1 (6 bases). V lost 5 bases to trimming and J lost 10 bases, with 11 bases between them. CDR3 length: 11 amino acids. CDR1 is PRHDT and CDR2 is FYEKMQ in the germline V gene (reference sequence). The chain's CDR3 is CASSLGTNQYF. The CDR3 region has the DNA TGTGCCAGCAGCCTCGGGACAAACCAGTACTTC.

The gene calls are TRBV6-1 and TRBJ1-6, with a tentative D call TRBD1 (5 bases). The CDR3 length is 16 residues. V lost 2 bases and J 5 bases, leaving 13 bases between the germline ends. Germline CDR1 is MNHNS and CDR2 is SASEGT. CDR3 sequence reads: CASSEYVAGNNSPLHF. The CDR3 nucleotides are TGTGCCAGCAGTGAATACGTGGCAGGGAATAATTCACCCCTCCACTTT.

This CDR3 is CAWTDRGLYNEQFF. CDR3 DNA: TGTGCCTGGACTGACAGGGGGTTATACAATGAGCAGTTCTTC. This chain joins TRBV30 and TRBJ2-1; 9 bases line up with TRBD1. Per the germline V gene, CDR1 is GTSNPN and CDR2 is SVGIG (reference sequence). After removal of 4 bases from V and 4 bases from J, the junction contained 5 bases not matched to a gene. This CDR3 is 14 amino acids long. Variable domain in full (rest from reference TRBV30 and TRBJ2-1): SQTIHQWPATLVQPVGSPLSLECTVEGTSNPNLYWYRQAAGRGLQLLFYSVGIGQISSEVPQNLSASRPQDRQFILSSKKLLLSDSGFYLCAWTDRGLYNEQFFGPGTRLTVL.

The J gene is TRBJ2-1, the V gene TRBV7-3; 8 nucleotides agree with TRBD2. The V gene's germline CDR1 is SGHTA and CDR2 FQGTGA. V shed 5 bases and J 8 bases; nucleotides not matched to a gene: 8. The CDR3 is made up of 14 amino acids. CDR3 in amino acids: CASSLGFGRDEQFF. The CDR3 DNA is TGTGCCAGCAGCCTAGGATTCGGGAGGGATGAGCAGTTCTTC.

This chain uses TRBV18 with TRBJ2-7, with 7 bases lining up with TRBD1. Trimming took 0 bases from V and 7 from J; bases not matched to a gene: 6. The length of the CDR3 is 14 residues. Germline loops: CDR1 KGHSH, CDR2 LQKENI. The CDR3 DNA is TGTGCCAGCTCACCACCAACAGGGGTTGAGGAGCAGTACTTC. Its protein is CASSPPTGVEEQYF. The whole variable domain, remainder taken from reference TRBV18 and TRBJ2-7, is NAGVMQNPRHLVRRRGQEARLRCSPMKGHSHVYWYRQLPEEGLKFMVYLQKENIIDESGMPKERFSAEFPKEGPSILRIQQVVRGDSAAYFCASSPPTGVEEQYFGPGTRLTVT.

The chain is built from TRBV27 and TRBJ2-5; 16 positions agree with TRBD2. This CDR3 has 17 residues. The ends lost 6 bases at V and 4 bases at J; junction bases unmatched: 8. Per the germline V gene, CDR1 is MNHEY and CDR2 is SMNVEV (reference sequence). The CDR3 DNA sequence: TGTGCCAGCAGCTCCCCGGGACTAGCGGGGGGGATAGAGACCCAGTACTTC. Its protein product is CASSSPGLAGGIETQYF.

This CDR3 reads CASNSPRLADTQYF. Written as DNA, the CDR3 is TGTGCCAGCAATTCCCCCCGGTTGGCAGATACGCAGTATTTT. The chain employs TRBV28 and TRBJ2-3; D uncertain. V shed 7 bases and J shed 4 bases, with 15 bases lying between them. This CDR3 comprises 14 residues. From germline, CDR1 is MDHEN and CDR2 SYDVKM.

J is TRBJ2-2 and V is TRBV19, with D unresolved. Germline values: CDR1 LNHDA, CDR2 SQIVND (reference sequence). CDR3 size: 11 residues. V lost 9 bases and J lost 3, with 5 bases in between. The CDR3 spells CASQYTGELFF. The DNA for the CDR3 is TGTGCCAGCCAATACACCGGGGAGCTGTTTTTT.

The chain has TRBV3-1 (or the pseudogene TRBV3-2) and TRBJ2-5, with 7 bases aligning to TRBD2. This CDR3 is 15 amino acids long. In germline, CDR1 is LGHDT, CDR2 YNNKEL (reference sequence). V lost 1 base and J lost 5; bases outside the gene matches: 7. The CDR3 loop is CASSQAGGGGETQYF. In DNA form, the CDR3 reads TGTGCCAGCAGCCAAGCTGGCGGGGGAGGGGAGACCCAGTACTTC.

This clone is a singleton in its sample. The CDR3 reads CASSFRDKLGLFF. The CDR3 DNA is TGTGCCAGCAGTTTTCGGGACAAATTGGGGCTGTTTTTT. The chain links TRBV6-5 to TRBJ2-2, with a tentative D call TRBD1 (6 bases). The V end was cut by 4 bases, the J end by 13 bases, with 16 bases between. This CDR3 contains 13 residues. Germline V CDR1 and CDR2: MNHEY, SVGAGI.

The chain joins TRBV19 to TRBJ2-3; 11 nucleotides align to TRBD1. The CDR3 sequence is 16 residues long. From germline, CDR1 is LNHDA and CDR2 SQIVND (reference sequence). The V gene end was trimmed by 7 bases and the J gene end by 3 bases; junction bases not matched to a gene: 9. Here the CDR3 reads CASKNLGTGGTDTQYF. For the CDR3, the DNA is TGTGCCAGTAAGAATCTCGGGACAGGGGGTACAGATACGCAGTATTTT.

The CDR3 nucleotides are TGTGCCAGCAGCCAAGGTCCCGCGGGGACCTACAATGAGCAGTTCTTC. It codes for CASSQGPAGTYNEQFF. The V call is TRBV14, the J call TRBJ2-1, with D possibly TRBD2 on 6 matching bases. Germline CDR1 reads SGHDN; CDR2 reads FVKESK. There are 16 residues in the CDR3. Trimming cost V 1 base and J 2 bases, with 12 bases left between them.

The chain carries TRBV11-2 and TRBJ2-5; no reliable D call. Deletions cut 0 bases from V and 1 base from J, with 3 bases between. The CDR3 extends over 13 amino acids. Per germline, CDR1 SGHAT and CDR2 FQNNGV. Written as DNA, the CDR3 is TGTGCCAGCAGCTTAGACTTCCAAGAGACCCAGTACTTC. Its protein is CASSLDFQETQYF. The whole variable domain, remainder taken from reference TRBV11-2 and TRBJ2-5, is EAGVAQSPRYKIIEKRQSVAFWCNPISGHATLYWYQQILGQGPKLLIQFQNNGVVDDSQLPKDRFSAERLKGVDSTLKIQPAKLEDSAVYLCASSLDFQETQYFGPGTRLLVL.

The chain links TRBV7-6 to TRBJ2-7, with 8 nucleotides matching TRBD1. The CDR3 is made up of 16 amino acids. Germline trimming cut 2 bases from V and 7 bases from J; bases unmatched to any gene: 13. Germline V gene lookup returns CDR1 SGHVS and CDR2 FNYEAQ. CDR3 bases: TGTGCCAGCAGCTTACGAGGACAGGGAAGTTTGGGGGAGCAGTACTTC. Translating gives CASSLRGQGSLGEQYF.